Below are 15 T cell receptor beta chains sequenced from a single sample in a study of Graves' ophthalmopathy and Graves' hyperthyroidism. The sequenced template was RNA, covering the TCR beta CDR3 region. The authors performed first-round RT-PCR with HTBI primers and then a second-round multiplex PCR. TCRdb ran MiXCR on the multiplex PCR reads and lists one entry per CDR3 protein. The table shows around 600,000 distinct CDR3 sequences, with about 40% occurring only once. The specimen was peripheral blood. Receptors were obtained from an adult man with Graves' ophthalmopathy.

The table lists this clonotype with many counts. CDR3 in amino acids: CASSADGGGYEQYF. For the CDR3, the DNA is TGTGCCAGCAGTGCCGATGGAGGGGGTTACGAGCAGTACTTC. The rearrangement joins TRBV25-1 to TRBJ2-7; either TRBD1 or TRBD2 may fit D (6 bases each). V dropped 4 bases and J dropped 4 bases, with 14 bases sitting between them. The germline V gene has CDR1 MGHDK and CDR2 SYGVNS. The CDR3 covers 14 residues.

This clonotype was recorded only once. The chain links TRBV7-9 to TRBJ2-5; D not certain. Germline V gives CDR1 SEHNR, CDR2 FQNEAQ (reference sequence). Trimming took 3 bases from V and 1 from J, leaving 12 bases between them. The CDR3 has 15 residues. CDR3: CASSFRAVIQETQYF. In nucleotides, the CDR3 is TGTGCCAGCAGCTTTAGGGCAGTAATCCAAGAGACCCAGTACTTC.

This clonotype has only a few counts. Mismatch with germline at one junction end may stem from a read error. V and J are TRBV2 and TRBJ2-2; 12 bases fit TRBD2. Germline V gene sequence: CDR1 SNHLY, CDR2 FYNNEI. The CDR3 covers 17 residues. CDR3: CASSQTLAGGDTGELFF. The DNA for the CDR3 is TGCGCCAGCAGCCAGACCCTAGCGGGGGGGGACACCGGGGAGCTGTTTTTT. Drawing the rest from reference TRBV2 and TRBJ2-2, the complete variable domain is EPEVTQTPSHQVTQMGQEVILRCVPISNHLYFYWYRQILGQKVEFLVSFYNNEISEKSEIFDDQFSVERPDGSNFTLKIRSTKLEDSAMYFCASSQTLAGGDTGELFFGEGSRLTVL.

This CDR3 is CASSLGAGGEYEQYF. Here the CDR3 DNA reads TGTGCCAGCAGCTTAGGCGCGGGGGGCGAGTACGAGCAGTACTTC. V is TRBV7-3 and J is TRBJ2-7, with 8 bases matching TRBD2. V shed 2 bases and J 4 bases; nucleotides not matched to a gene: 7. Germline V gene data show CDR1 as SGHTA and CDR2 as FQGTGA. CDR3 length: 15 residues.

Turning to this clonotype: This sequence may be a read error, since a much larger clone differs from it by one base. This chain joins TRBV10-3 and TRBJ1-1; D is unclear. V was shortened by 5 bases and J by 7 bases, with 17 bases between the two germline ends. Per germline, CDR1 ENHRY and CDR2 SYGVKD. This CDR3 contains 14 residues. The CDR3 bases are TGTGCCATCAGTTACCTGCCGATAAGCGGTGAAGCTTTCTTT. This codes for CAISYLPISGEAFF.

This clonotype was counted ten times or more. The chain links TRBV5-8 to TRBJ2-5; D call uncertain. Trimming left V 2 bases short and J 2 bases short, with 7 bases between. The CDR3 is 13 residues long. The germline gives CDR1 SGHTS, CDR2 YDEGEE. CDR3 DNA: TGTGCCAGCAGCTTCGCAGCGCAAGAGACCCAGTACTTC. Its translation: CASSFAAQETQYF. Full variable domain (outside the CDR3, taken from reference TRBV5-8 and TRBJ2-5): EAGVTQSPTHLIKTRGQQATLRCSPISGHTSVYWYQQALGLGLQFLLWYDEGEERNRGNFPPRFSGRQFPNYSSELNVNALELEDSALYLCASSFAAQETQYFGPGTRLLVL.

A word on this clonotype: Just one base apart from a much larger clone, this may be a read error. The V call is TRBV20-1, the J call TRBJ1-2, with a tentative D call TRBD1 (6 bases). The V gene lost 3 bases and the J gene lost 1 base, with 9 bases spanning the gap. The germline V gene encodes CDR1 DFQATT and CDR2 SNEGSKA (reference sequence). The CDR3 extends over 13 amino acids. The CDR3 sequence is CSASWTDNYGYTF. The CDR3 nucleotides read TGCAGTGCTAGTTGGACAGATAACTATGGCTACACCTTC.

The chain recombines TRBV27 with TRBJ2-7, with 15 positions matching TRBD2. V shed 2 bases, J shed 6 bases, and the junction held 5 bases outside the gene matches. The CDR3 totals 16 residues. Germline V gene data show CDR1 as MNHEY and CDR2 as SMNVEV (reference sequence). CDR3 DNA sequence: TGTGCCAGCAGTTTAAGGACTAGCGGGGGGGCCCTCGAGCAGTACTTC. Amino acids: CASSLRTSGGALEQYF.

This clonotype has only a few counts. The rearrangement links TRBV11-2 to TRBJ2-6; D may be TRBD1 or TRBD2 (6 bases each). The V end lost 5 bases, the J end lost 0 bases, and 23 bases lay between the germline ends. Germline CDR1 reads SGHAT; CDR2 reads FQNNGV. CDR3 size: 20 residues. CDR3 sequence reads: CASSVLGGRDIFSGANVLTF. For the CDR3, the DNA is TGTGCCAGCAGCGTCCTCGGGGGCAGGGATATTTTCTCTGGGGCCAACGTCCTGACTTTC.

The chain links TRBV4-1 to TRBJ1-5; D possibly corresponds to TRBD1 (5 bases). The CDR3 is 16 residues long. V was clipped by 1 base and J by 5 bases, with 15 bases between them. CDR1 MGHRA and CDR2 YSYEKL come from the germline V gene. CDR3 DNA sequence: TGCGCCAGCAGCCAAGTCGCGGGGCCAGTAGATCAGCCCCAGCATTTT. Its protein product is CASSQVAGPVDQPQHF.

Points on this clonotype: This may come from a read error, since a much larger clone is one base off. CDR3 sequence (DNA): TGTGCCAGCAGCTTAGGGGGACAGGGACGACAAGAGACCCGGTACTTC. This translates into CASSLGGQGRQETRYF. This sequence joins TRBV7-7 and TRBJ2-5; 9 nucleotides line up with TRBD1. This CDR3 is built from 16 residues. The germline gives CDR1 SSHAT, CDR2 FNYEAQ (reference sequence).

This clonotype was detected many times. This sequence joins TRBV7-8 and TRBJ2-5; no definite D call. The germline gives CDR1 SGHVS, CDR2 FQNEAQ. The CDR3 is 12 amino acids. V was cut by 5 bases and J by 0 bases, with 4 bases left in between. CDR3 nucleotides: TGTGCCAGCAGCGGATACCAAGAGACCCAGTACTTC. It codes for CASSGYQETQYF.

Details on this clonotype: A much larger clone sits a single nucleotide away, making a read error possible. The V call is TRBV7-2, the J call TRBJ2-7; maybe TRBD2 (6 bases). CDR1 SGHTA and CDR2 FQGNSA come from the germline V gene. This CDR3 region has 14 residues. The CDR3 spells CASSSGVPTYGQYF. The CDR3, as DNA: TGTGCCAGCAGCTCGGGAGTACCCACCTACGGGCAGTACTTC.

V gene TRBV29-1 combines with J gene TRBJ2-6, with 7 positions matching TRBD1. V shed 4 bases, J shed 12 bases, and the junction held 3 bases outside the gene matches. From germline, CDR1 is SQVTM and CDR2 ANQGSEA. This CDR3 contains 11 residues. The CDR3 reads CSVGQGRVLTF. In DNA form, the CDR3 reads TGCAGCGTTGGACAGGGCCGCGTCCTGACTTTC.

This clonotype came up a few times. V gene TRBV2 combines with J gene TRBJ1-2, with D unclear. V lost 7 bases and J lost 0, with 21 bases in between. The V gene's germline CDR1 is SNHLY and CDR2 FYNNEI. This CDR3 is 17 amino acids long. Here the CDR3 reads CASTTRLDSHANYGYTF. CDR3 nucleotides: TGTGCCAGCACTACCCGGCTAGATTCACACGCTAACTATGGCTACACCTTC.